This paragraph covers one TCR beta chain sequence. What it binds is not known. At one boundary the junction diverges from the germline segment, which might be a read error. The data were taken from a study of OX40 agonist ivuxolimab in advanced cancers. In the study overall: The dose of intravenous ivuxolimab that patients received every 2 weeks ranged from 0.01 to 10 mg/kg. The study reported partial responses in three patients: one hepatocellular carcinoma, two cutaneous melanoma.

Overall study results and limits: On average, a greater number of expanded clones characterised CD8+ T cells relative to CD4+. Clones of CD4+ and CD8+ blood T cells grew by week 6 at doses of 0.1 to 3.0 mg/kg.

Germline CDR1 and CDR2: GTSNPN and SVGIG (reference sequence). The CDR3 consists of 13 residues. The method was immunoSEQ multiplex PCR; TCRdb's version includes in-frame clones alone and lacks a portion of them. The sample contains roughly 72,000 clones, roughly 80% of which appear only once. The rearrangement uses TRBV30 and TRBJ2-5, with a possible D match to TRBD2 (5 bases). The J call may not be correct, given that the DNA end is closer to TRBJ2-7. The sequence was collected from an adult with an advanced solid tumor such as melanoma, head and neck, liver or kidney cancer. The specimen comprised CD4+ or CD8+ T cells sorted from blood, sampled in a trial of the OX40 agonist ivuxolimab. The CDR3 DNA is TGTGCCTGGAGAATACAGCGGTCCTCCGAGCAGTACTTC. Residues: CAWRIQRSSEQYF.